This T cell receptor beta chain is from a study of cytotoxic CD8 clonotypes in ibrutinib-treated CLL. General observations from the study: T-cell clonality at baseline went above that of age-matched healthy donors and rose and fell with circulating CD8+ T-cell counts.

Turning to this clone: Its antigen remains unknown.

Trimming took off 4 bases at V and 8 bases at J, with 13 bases between the two ends. The CDR3 sequence is 13 residues long. The germline CDR1 and CDR2 sequences are SGDLS and YYNGEE. The data were produced by immunoSEQ multiplex PCR, yet TCRdb's version contains in-frame clones alone and is incomplete. Of 150,000 to 200,000 clones listed, under 90% are singletons. For TCR beta libraries, about 2.2 micrograms of genomic DNA were obtained from cryopreserved PBMCs. The chain carries TRBV9 and TRBJ2-1; maybe TRBD2 (5 bases). The TCR comes from a human donor with chronic lymphocytic leukemia. This specimen was PBMCs, taken after 24 months of ibrutinib treatment. The CDR3, as DNA: TGTGCCAGCAGCCCGAACGTAGCGCATGAGCAGTTCTTC. Amino acid sequence: CASSPNVAHEQFF.